These T cell receptor beta chains were read from a single sample in a study of cytomegalovirus exposure and HLA in healthy donors. TCRdb's table, derived via immunoSEQ multiplex PCR, lists solely in-frame clones and lacks some. The repertoire holds around 100,000 clones, with around 96% as singletons. Source material: PBMCs. These receptors were collected from a woman aged 18-29 years in good health and CMV-seronegative. Each CDR3 is given with its conserved first and last residue. The order of the fields is D gene, V gene, J gene, clone size, CDR3 DNA, CDR3 protein. The D gene is left open where the match is weak. The size entry is marked missing in some rows and otherwise reads once, few, many or a size class.

D: TRBD1; V: TRBV7-2; J: TRBJ1-1; size: -; DNA: TGTGCCAGCAGCCCACAGGGGGGTAGGAGTGAAGCTTTCTTT; CDR3: CASSPQGGRSEAFF
D: -; V: TRBV6-1; J: TRBJ1-5; size: -; DNA: TGTGCCAGCAATCGCGATGGTAATCAGCCCCAGCATTTT; CDR3: CASNRDGNQPQHF
D: -; V: TRBV6-1; J: TRBJ1-2; size: -; DNA: TGTGCCAGCAGTGATCTGGGGGCGGATGGCTACACCTTC; CDR3: CASSDLGADGYTF
D: -; V: TRBV5-1; J: TRBJ2-1; size: once; DNA: TGCGCCAGCAGCTTGGAAGGTCAGCGGGTCCTGGGGGATGAGCAGTTCTTC; CDR3: CASSLEGQRVLGDEQFF
D: TRBD1; V: TRBV12-5; J: TRBJ2-1; size: -; DNA: TGTGCTAGTGGTCCACGGGACAGGGGACACAATGAGCAGTTCTTC; CDR3: CASGPRDRGHNEQFF
D: -; V: TRBV7-2; J: TRBJ2-3; size: once; DNA: TGTGCCAGCAGCTTAAAAGCGTCTGGCACAGATACGCAGTATTTT; CDR3: CASSLKASGTDTQYF
D: TRBD2; V: TRBV11-2; J: TRBJ2-1; size: -; DNA: TGTGCCAGCAGCGCTAGCGGGAGTTTCTCGTTCTTC; CDR3: CASSASGSFSFF
D: -; V: TRBV18; J: TRBJ2-1; size: -; DNA: TGTGCCAGCTCACCGATGGGACTCAATTCCGTTAATGAGCAGTTCTTC; CDR3: CASSPMGLNSVNEQFF
D: TRBD1; V: TRBV5-1; J: TRBJ1-2; size: -; DNA: TGCGCCAGCAGCTTGGAAGTGGGACAGTCGGGCTACACCTTC; CDR3: CASSLEVGQSGYTF
D: -; V: TRBV6-1; J: TRBJ2-1; size: -; DNA: TGTGCCAGCAGCAGGACTCTCGCCTCCTACAATGAGCAGTTCTTC; CDR3: CASSRTLASYNEQFF
D: -; V: TRBV18; J: TRBJ2-1; size: -; DNA: TGTGCCTCGACAGGATCCTACAATGAGCAGTTCTTC; CDR3: CASTGSYNEQFF
D: -; V: TRBV5-1; J: TRBJ1-1; size: -; DNA: TGCGCCAGCAGCGCCTCCGGAGGGACGGGCGCTGAAGCTTTCTTT; CDR3: CASSASGGTGAEAFF
D: TRBD1; V: TRBV5-5; J: TRBJ2-7; size: -; DNA: TGTGCCAGCAGATTTGGACAGGGTATGTACGAGCAGTACTTC; CDR3: CASRFGQGMYEQYF
D: TRBD2; V: TRBV4-3; J: TRBJ2-1; size: -; DNA: TGCGCCAGCAGCCAAGATCCCGGACTAGCGGGACAGGGTGAGCAGTTCTTC; CDR3: CASSQDPGLAGQGEQFF
D: -; V: TRBV19; J: TRBJ1-2; size: -; DNA: TGTGCCAGCTCGAGAGAGGGGCAGGGGACCTATGGCTACACCTTC; CDR3: CASSREGQGTYGYTF
D: -; V: TRBV12-5; J: TRBJ2-1; size: -; DNA: TGTGCTAGTGGCCGACGAATCGATCGGGACAATGAGCAGTTCTTC; CDR3: CASGRRIDRDNEQFF
D: TRBD1; V: TRBV5-1; J: TRBJ1-2; size: -; DNA: TGCGCCAGCAGCACAGAACAGGGGGCGACCTATGGCTACACCTTC; CDR3: CASSTEQGATYGYTF
D: TRBD1; V: TRBV27; J: TRBJ1-2; size: -; DNA: TGTGCCAGCAGTCCTTCCCGAGCAGGGGGCTATGGCTACACCTTC; CDR3: CASSPSRAGGYGYTF
D: TRBD2; V: TRBV15; J: TRBJ2-3; size: -; DNA: TGTGCCACCAGCAGGGGTGGTAGCGGGGGGGGATTCACAGATACGCAGTATTTT; CDR3: CATSRGGSGGGFTDTQYF
D: TRBD2; V: TRBV15; J: TRBJ2-1; size: -; DNA: TGTGCCACCAGGGACGGGGGACTAGTACGCGATGAGCAGTTCTTC; CDR3: CATRDGGLVRDEQFF
D: -; V: TRBV6-5; J: TRBJ1-1; size: -; DNA: TGTGCCAGCAGCTACACCTCCCTTAAGGGGACTGAAGCTTTCTTT; CDR3: CASSYTSLKGTEAFF
D: TRBD1; V: TRBV4-3; J: TRBJ1-1; size: -; DNA: TGCGCCAGCAGCCAAGGGGGGGACAGGGATGTCACTGAAGCTTTCTTT; CDR3: CASSQGGDRDVTEAFF
D: TRBD1; V: TRBV10-3; J: TRBJ1-1; size: -; DNA: TGTGCCATCAGCGCAGGGACAGGGGGTAACACTGAAGCTTTCTTT; CDR3: CAISAGTGGNTEAFF
D: TRBD2; V: TRBV19; J: TRBJ2-2; size: -; DNA: TGTGCCAGTACCTCAATCGGAGCGGGGGACACCGGGGAGCTGTTTTTT; CDR3: CASTSIGAGDTGELFF
D: TRBD1; V: TRBV28; J: TRBJ1-1; size: -; DNA: TGTGCCAGCAGTTTATGGAGGAGGGGGCGCACTGAAGCTTTCTTT; CDR3: CASSLWRRGRTEAFF
D: TRBD1; V: TRBV25-1; J: TRBJ2-3; size: -; DNA: TGTGCCACCCGGACAGGGCCCACGGATACGCAGTATTTT; CDR3: CATRTGPTDTQYF
D: TRBD1; V: TRBV4-3; J: TRBJ1-4; size: -; DNA: TGCGCCAGCAGCCATTCCAGGGGGCAGGGGATAAATGAAAAACTGTTTTTT; CDR3: CASSHSRGQGINEKLFF
D: TRBD1; V: TRBV19; J: TRBJ1-5; size: -; DNA: TGTGCCAGTAGTATTGCAGGGGGGATGCCCCAGCATTTT; CDR3: CASSIAGGMPQHF
D: -; V: TRBV10-3; J: TRBJ1-2; size: -; DNA: TGTGCCATCAGCCCCCCCCATAACTATGGCTACACCTTC; CDR3: CAISPPHNYGYTF
D: TRBD1; V: TRBV6-5; J: TRBJ1-3; size: -; DNA: TGTGCCAGCAGGACAGGGGAGGCGGGAAACACCATATATTTT; CDR3: CASRTGEAGNTIYF
D: -; V: TRBV7-9; J: TRBJ1-2; size: once; DNA: TGTGCCAGCAGCATGCCCATGGGGCAGGTAGTAGGCGGCTACACCTTC; CDR3: CASSMPMGQVVGGYTF
D: -; V: TRBV7-2; J: TRBJ2-2; size: -; DNA: TGTGCCAGCAGCTTATCTTGGGGGGGCGCAACCGGGGAGCTGTTTTTT; CDR3: CASSLSWGGATGELFF
D: -; V: TRBV13; J: TRBJ2-1; size: -; DNA: TGTGCCAGCAGCTTCAGGGGAAATGAGCAGTTCTTC; CDR3: CASSFRGNEQFF
D: -; V: TRBV19; J: TRBJ1-1; size: -; DNA: TGTGCCAGTAGTTGGGGGTGGGAGGACATGAACACTGAAGCTTTCTTT; CDR3: CASSWGWEDMNTEAFF
D: -; V: TRBV11-2; J: TRBJ1-2; size: -; DNA: TGTGCCAGCAGCCGACAGGCCGACTATGGCTACACCTTC; CDR3: CASSRQADYGYTF
D: -; V: TRBV21-1; J: TRBJ2-2; size: -; DNA: TGTGCCAGCAGTTGGACAGTTCCGAACACCGGGGAGCTGTTTTTT; CDR3: CASSWTVPNTGELFF
D: TRBD1; V: TRBV15; J: TRBJ1-3; size: -; DNA: TGTGCCACCAGCATCAGAACAGGGGTTGGAAACACCATATATTTT; CDR3: CATSIRTGVGNTIYF
D: -; V: TRBV5-6; J: TRBJ1-1; size: -; DNA: TGTGCCAGCAGCATTACCGGGGGCACTGAAGCTTTCTTT; CDR3: CASSITGGTEAFF
D: -; V: TRBV29-1; J: TRBJ2-7; size: -; DNA: TGCAGCGTTGAAGGCGAGAGTCCCTACGAGCAGTACTTC; CDR3: CSVEGESPYEQYF
D: TRBD2; V: TRBV27; J: TRBJ2-7; size: -; DNA: TGTGCCAGCAGTTTGGGGGCTAGCGGGTCCTTCTACGAGCAGTACTTC; CDR3: CASSLGASGSFYEQYF
D: TRBD1; V: TRBV5-4; J: TRBJ1-1; size: -; DNA: TGTGCCAGCAGCTTCTCGGGACAGGTGAACACTGAAGCTTTCTTT; CDR3: CASSFSGQVNTEAFF
D: TRBD2; V: TRBV5-6; J: TRBJ2-4; size: -; DNA: TGTGCCAGCAGCTTGGTGTCTAGCGGGAGCCTAGCCAAAAACATTCAGTACTTC; CDR3: CASSLVSSGSLAKNIQYF
D: -; V: TRBV6-1; J: TRBJ2-3; size: -; DNA: TGTGCCAGCAGTGAAGCCCAGGTTCGAGCAGATACGCAGTATTTT; CDR3: CASSEAQVRADTQYF
D: -; V: TRBV10-3; J: TRBJ1-2; size: -; DNA: TGTGCCATCAGTGAGGGGAGACAGGTTAACTATGGCTACACCTTC; CDR3: CAISEGRQVNYGYTF
D: -; V: TRBV27; J: TRBJ2-7; size: -; DNA: TGTGCCAGCAGTTTGATTGGCGGATCCTACGAGCAGTACTTC; CDR3: CASSLIGGSYEQYF
D: -; V: TRBV11-3; J: TRBJ2-7; size: -; DNA: TGTGCCAGCAGCTTAGTACAGACCTACGAGCAGTACTTC; CDR3: CASSLVQTYEQYF
D: TRBD2; V: TRBV7-3; J: TRBJ2-1; size: -; DNA: TGTGCCAGCAGCCCTAGCGGGGGTAGGGACAATGAGCAGTTCTTC; CDR3: CASSPSGGRDNEQFF
D: -; V: TRBV30; J: TRBJ2-1; size: -; DNA: TGTGCCTGGAGTCTATCCGTCGGGCAGTTCTTC; CDR3: CAWSLSVGQFF
D: TRBD2; V: TRBV4-1; J: TRBJ2-7; size: -; DNA: TGCGCCAGCAGCCAAGCGAGTAGCGGGGAATTGTTCTTC; CDR3: CASSQASSGELFF
D: TRBD1; V: TRBV7-9; J: TRBJ1-4; size: -; DNA: TGTGCCAGCAGCATAACAGGGGGCAGCGATGAAAAACTGTTTTTT; CDR3: CASSITGGSDEKLFF